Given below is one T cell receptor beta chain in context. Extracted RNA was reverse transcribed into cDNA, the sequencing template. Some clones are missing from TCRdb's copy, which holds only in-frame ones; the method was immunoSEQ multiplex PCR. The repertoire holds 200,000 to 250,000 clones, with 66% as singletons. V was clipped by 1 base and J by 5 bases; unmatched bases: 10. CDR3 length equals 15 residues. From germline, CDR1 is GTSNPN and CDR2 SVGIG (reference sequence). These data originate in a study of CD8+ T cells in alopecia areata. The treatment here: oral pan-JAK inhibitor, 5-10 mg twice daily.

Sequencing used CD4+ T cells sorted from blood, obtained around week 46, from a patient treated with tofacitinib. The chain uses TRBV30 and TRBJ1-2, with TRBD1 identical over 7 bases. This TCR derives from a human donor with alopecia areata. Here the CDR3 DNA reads TGTGCCTGGAGTGGGGACGGGACAGAGGAATATGGCTACACCTTC. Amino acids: CAWSGDGTEEYGYTF.